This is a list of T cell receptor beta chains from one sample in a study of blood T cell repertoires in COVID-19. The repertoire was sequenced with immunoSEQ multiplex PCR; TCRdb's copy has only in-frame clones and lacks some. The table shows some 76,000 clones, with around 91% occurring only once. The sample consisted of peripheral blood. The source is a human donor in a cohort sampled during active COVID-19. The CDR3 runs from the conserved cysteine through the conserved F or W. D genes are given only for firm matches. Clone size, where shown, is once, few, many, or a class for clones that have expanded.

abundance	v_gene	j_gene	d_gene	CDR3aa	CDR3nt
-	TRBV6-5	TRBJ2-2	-	CASTGNTGELFF	TGTGCCAGTACCGGGAACACCGGGGAGCTGTTTTTT
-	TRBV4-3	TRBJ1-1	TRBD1	CASSQGQGAAFF	TGCGCCAGCAGCCAAGGACAGGGCGCGGCTTTCTTT
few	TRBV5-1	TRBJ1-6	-	CASSGGVYGSPLHF	TGCGCCAGCAGCGGAGGGGTCTATGGTTCACCCCTCCACTTT
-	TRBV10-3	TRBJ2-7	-	CAIGVLNYEQYF	TGTGCCATCGGTGTCCTTAACTACGAGCAGTACTTC
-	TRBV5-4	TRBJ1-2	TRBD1	CASSAAGTGGFGYTF	TGTGCCAGCAGCGCAGCCGGGACAGGGGGCTTTGGCTACACCTTC
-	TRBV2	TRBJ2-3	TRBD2	CASSKEGSGGRTDTQYF	TGTGCCAGCAGCAAAGAGGGTAGCGGGGGGCGCACAGATACGCAGTATTTT
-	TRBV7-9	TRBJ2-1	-	CASSRGGEGGAYNEQFF	TGTGCCAGCAGCCGAGGGGGCGAGGGGGGAGCCTACAATGAGCAGTTCTTC
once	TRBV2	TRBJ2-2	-	CASSGGIPGELFF	TGTGCCAGCAGTGGAGGCATTCCCGGGGAGCTGTTTTTT
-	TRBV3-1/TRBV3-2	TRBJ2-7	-	CASSQGVASLAYEQYF	TGTGCCAGCAGCCAAGGTGTGGCTAGCCTTGCCTACGAGCAGTACTTC
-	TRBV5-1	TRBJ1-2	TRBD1	CASSDGTASYGYTF	TGCGCCAGCAGCGACGGGACAGCTTCGTATGGCTACACCTTC
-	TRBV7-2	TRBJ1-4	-	CASSFSGLANEKLFF	TGTGCCAGCAGCTTCTCAGGGTTAGCTAATGAAAAACTGTTTTTT
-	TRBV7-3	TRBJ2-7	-	CASSLNRDYEQYF	TGTGCCAGCAGCTTAAACCGAGACTACGAGCAGTACTTC